This TCR beta chain came from a study of Ad26.COV2.S vaccination and SARS-CoV-2 variants. Study-wide context: Enrolled in COV1001, the donor was in the Ad26.COV2.S trial arm, which received the vaccine. General study results and limits: Assessments of TCR breadth and depth may have underestimated the total T cell responses.

The CDR3 is 16 amino acids. From germline, CDR1 is SGHRS and CDR2 YFSETQ. V lost 4 bases to trimming and J lost 5 bases, with 21 bases between them. Regarding treatment: roughly 18 received Ad26.COV2.S at low or high dose, single or two shots; 5 received placebo; per-sample allocation not given. The investigators took samples on day 63 after the first vaccine or placebo injection. Using immunoSEQ multiplex PCR, the repertoire was profiled, and TCRdb retains in-frame clones only, with some absent. Here the sample spans approximately 280,000 clones, 87% being singletons. A word on this clone: Its antigen remains unidentified.

The chain employs TRBV5-1 and TRBJ1-2, with D tentatively TRBD1 (6 bases). The sequence came from a person aged 18 to 65 who received the Ad26.COV2.S COVID-19 vaccine or a placebo. This material consisted of peripheral blood, taken in a trial of Ad26.COV2.S vaccine versus placebo. The CDR3 DNA is TGCGCCAGCAGCGGCCCGGGACAACTTGCTGGGTATGGCTACACCTTC. It specifies CASSGPGQLAGYGYTF.